Shown below are 17 T cell receptor beta chains from a single sample sequenced in a study of cytomegalovirus exposure and HLA in healthy donors (dated by TCRdb to 2016 to 2017). The library was built by means of the immunoSEQ multiplex PCR assay. For the multiplex PCR, a mixture combining 60 forward primers for TCR Vbeta segments and 13 reverse primers for TCR Jbeta segments was used. Drawn from immuneACCESS, this table holds only the in-frame rearrangements with V and J called that TCRdb kept. Clones are partly lost; checked studies trace under half to an unresolved V gene and leave the rest unexplained. This sample has about 160,000 clones in its table, and roughly 81% of those were observed once. The ten top clones hold roughly 2.2% of the sample. Sequencing was performed on PBMCs. The receptors were sampled from a man aged 18 to 29 in good health and CMV-seropositive.

The genes are TRBV18 and TRBJ2-7; no reliable D call. The CDR3 consists of 13 residues. Germline V gene data show CDR1 as KGHSH and CDR2 as LQKENI. Trimming removed 3 bases at V and 2 bases at J, with 8 bases between. The CDR3, as DNA: TGTGCCAGCTCACCCCGACATGCCTACGAGCAGTACTTC. Translation: CASSPRHAYEQYF.

The CDR3 spells CASSKTSGGYNEQFF. CDR3 DNA sequence: TGTGCCAGTAGTAAGACTAGCGGGGGCTACAATGAGCAGTTCTTC. V is TRBV19 and J is TRBJ2-1; the match to TRBD2 covers 12 bases. CDR3 length: 15 amino acids. Per the germline V gene, CDR1 is LNHDA and CDR2 is SQIVND (reference sequence). V shed 4 bases and J 3 bases; nucleotides not matched to a gene: 1.

The rearrangement links TRBV9 to TRBJ2-7; the match to TRBD1 covers 10 bases. V shed 7 bases, J shed 5 bases, and the junction held 6 bases outside the gene matches. The CDR3 spans 13 residues. From germline, CDR1 is SGDLS and CDR2 YYNGEE. Here the CDR3 reads CASAPGTGDEQYF. In DNA form, the CDR3 reads TGTGCCAGCGCACCCGGGACAGGGGACGAGCAGTACTTC.

This clone was found once. This rearrangement joins TRBV19 to TRBJ2-4; 11 bases map to TRBD2. Germline CDR1 LNHDA, CDR2 SQIVND (reference sequence). After removal of 6 bases from V and 2 bases from J, the junction contained 3 bases not matched to a gene. This CDR3 region has 15 residues. The CDR3 nucleotides read TGTGCCAGTAGCCCTAGCGGGGGGACCAAAAACATTCAGTACTTC. This sequence encodes CASSPSGGTKNIQYF.

The rearrangement uses TRBV6-5 and TRBJ1-5, with a possible D match to TRBD1 (6 bases). The CDR3 covers 14 residues. Germline CDR1 and CDR2: MNHEY and SVGAGI. V was pared by 0 bases and J by 5 bases, with 8 bases between. DNA for the CDR3: TGTGCCAGCAGTTACTCTGCAGGGGATCAGCCCCAGCATTTT. Translated: CASSYSAGDQPQHF.

This chain links TRBV5-6 with TRBJ1-1; 8 nucleotides line up with TRBD1. Trimming took 3 bases from V and 1 from J; bases not matched to a gene: 5. The CDR3 has 15 amino acids. CDR1 SGHDT and CDR2 YYEEEE come from the germline V gene. The DNA of the CDR3 is TGTGCCAGCAGCTCAGGGGGCGCATGGAACACTGAAGCTTTCTTT. It codes for CASSSGGAWNTEAFF. The full variable domain, completed using reference TRBV5-6 and TRBJ1-1, is DAGVTQSPTHLIKTRGQQVTLRCSPKSGHDTVSWYQQALGQGPQFIFQYYEEEERQRGNFPDRFSGHQFPNYSSELNVNALLLGDSALYLCASSSGGAWNTEAFFGQGTRLTVV.

V gene TRBV7-3 combines with J gene TRBJ2-5; D uncertain. V was pared by 0 bases and J by 3 bases, with 5 bases between. This CDR3 spans 13 amino acids. In germline, CDR1 is SGHTA, CDR2 FQGTGA. For the CDR3, the DNA is TGTGCCAGCAGCTTAACTCCAGAAGAGACCCAGTACTTC. Its protein is CASSLTPEETQYF.

The V gene is TRBV25-1, the J gene TRBJ2-1; no reliable D call. The CDR3 spans 14 residues. The germline V gene encodes CDR1 MGHDK and CDR2 SYGVNS. V was clipped by 3 bases and J by 0 bases, with 6 bases between them. The CDR3 DNA follows: TGTGCCAGCAGTGAGCTCAGCTCCTACAATGAGCAGTTCTTC. Protein sequence: CASSELSSYNEQFF.

The chain recombines TRBV19 with TRBJ1-1; D is possibly TRBD1 (6 bases). CDR1 and CDR2 from the germline V gene are LNHDA and SQIVND (reference sequence). This CDR3 contains 12 residues. Trimming took off 3 bases at V and 8 bases at J, with 10 bases between the two ends. The CDR3 DNA follows: TGTGCCAGTAGTATTTCCAGGGGAGAAGCTTTCTTT. Translation: CASSISRGEAFF.

The chain carries TRBV5-1 and TRBJ1-3; no definite D call. V gave up 4 bases and J gave up 0 bases, with 11 bases separating them. This CDR3 contains 15 residues. Germline V gene sequence: CDR1 SGHRS, CDR2 YFSETQ. The CDR3 reads CASSIDIYSGNTIYF. The CDR3 DNA follows: TGCGCCAGCAGCATTGACATTTACTCTGGAAACACCATATATTTT. Full variable domain (rest looked up from reference TRBV5-1 and TRBJ1-3): KAGVTQTPRYLIKTRGQQVTLSCSPISGHRSVSWYQQTPGQGLQFLFEYFSETQRNKGNFPGRFSGRQFSNSRSEMNVSTLELGDSALYLCASSIDIYSGNTIYFGEGSWLTVV.

The V gene is TRBV18, the J gene TRBJ2-1, with 8 bases fitting TRBD1. This CDR3 comprises 13 residues. Per germline, CDR1 KGHSH and CDR2 LQKENI. After removal of 3 bases from V and 10 bases from J, the junction contained 5 bases not matched to a gene. CDR3 sequence: CASSPQGAGEQFF. The DNA for the CDR3 is TGTGCCAGCTCACCTCAGGGGGCAGGGGAGCAGTTCTTC. The variable domain in full, completed from reference TRBV18 and TRBJ2-1, reads NAGVMQNPRHLVRRRGQEARLRCSPMKGHSHVYWYRQLPEEGLKFMVYLQKENIIDESGMPKERFSAEFPKEGPSILRIQQVVRGDSAAYFCASSPQGAGEQFFGPGTRLTVL.

The rearrangement uses TRBV6-5 and TRBJ1-1; tentatively, D is TRBD1 (5 bases). Germline-derived CDR1 and CDR2 are MNHEY and SVGAGI. Deletions cut 6 bases from V and 7 bases from J, with 9 bases between. CDR3 length: 11 amino acids. The chain's CDR3 is CASSGGGEAFF. As DNA, the CDR3 is TGTGCCAGCAGCGGGGGGGGTGAAGCTTTCTTT.

The rearrangement uses TRBV6-5 and TRBJ2-7; TRBD2 matches 8 bases. Germline V gene data show CDR1 as MNHEY and CDR2 as SVGAGI. With V trimmed by 0 bases and J by 6 bases, 7 bases remained unmatched. The CDR3 is 15 residues long. The CDR3 nucleotides are TGTGCCAGCAGTTACTCTCGGGGGACTAGGCGCGAGCAGTACTTC. Its protein is CASSYSRGTRREQYF.

V and J are TRBV10-2 and TRBJ2-1; no reliable D call. Germline CDR1 and CDR2: WSHSY and SAAADI. V was pared by 4 bases and J by 7 bases, with 8 bases between. This CDR3 has 12 amino acids. The CDR3 sequence: CASSVPSNEQFF. The CDR3 bases are TGCGCCAGCAGTGTTCCCAGTAATGAGCAGTTCTTC.

V gene TRBV5-1 combines with J gene TRBJ1-1; the D gene is possibly TRBD1 (5 bases). The CDR3 loop spans 15 amino acids. The ends were cut back, 1 base at V and 3 bases at J, with 13 bases in the middle. Germline values: CDR1 SGHRS, CDR2 YFSETQ. CDR3 nucleotides: TGCGCCAGCAGCTTGATAACGGCGGGGGACACTGAAGCTTTCTTT. Translating it yields CASSLITAGDTEAFF.

V gene TRBV28 combines with J gene TRBJ2-2, with a tentative D call TRBD2 (5 bases). CDR3 length: 14 residues. V was pared by 8 bases and J by 6 bases, with 16 bases between. CDR1 and CDR2 (germline): MDHEN, SYDVKM. The CDR3 region is CASAGQSWAGELFF. CDR3 DNA: TGTGCCAGCGCGGGCCAATCGTGGGCCGGGGAGCTGTTTTTT.

The CDR3 region is CASSPGGPDNEQFF. The CDR3 nucleotides read TGCGCCAGCAGCCCGGGGGGGCCGGACAATGAGCAGTTCTTC. V is TRBV5-1 and J is TRBJ2-1, with 8 bases identical to TRBD2. The length of the CDR3 is 14 residues. With 4 bases clipped from V and 5 bases from J, the junction kept 5 bases outside the gene matches. CDR1 is SGHRS, CDR2 YFSETQ, per germline.